This TCR beta chain was obtained from a study of identical twins. Template switching (which added a universal primer site) was used, and cDNA carried unique molecular identifiers. MiXCR, run by TCRdb on the 5' RACE reads, gives a single entry per CDR3 protein. The data show just under 550,000 distinct CDR3 sequences, with roughly 15% seen just once and roughly 0.42% held by the top ten. Study conclusions and caveats: Excess sharing by twins proved weaker in beta out-of-frame sequences.

This clonotype has only a few counts. Antigen: not known. CDR3 length: 13 amino acids. Trimming cost V 3 bases and J 0 bases, with 5 bases left between them. This sample was shared with a second study, whose subject was yellow fever vaccine responses in identical twins. From that second work: Reported findings indicate that twins' vaccine T cell responses seemed partially convergent, partially personalized.

This chain joins TRBV12-3 or TRBV12-4 and TRBJ2-5, with no clear D. The receptor was isolated from a young woman in good health. The sample comprised CD4+ T cells sorted from blood. The DNA of the CDR3 is TGTGCCAGCAGTTTCTTCGACCAAGAGACCCAGTACTTC. Its protein is CASSFFDQETQYF.